The source of this T cell receptor beta chain is a study of beta chain features in type 1 diabetes. Whole-study results and caveats: TCRB CDR3s from Type 1 diabetes patients were moderately but significantly shorter in all four CD4+ subsets.

This clone was counted once. What it recognizes is unknown. The investigators reverse transcribed all of the isolated RNA, so they sequenced expressed TCRB transcripts. The protocol was immunoSEQ multiplex PCR, while the TCRdb copy is restricted to in-frame clones and leaves out a portion. The sample yields 250,000 or so clones, roughly 22% seen once. The CDR3 is 13 residues long. V trimming: 4 bases; J trimming: 5 bases; junction bases outside the gene matches: 3. The germline CDR1 and CDR2 sequences are KGHSH and LQKENI. The TCR originated in a woman in her thirties or forties with type 1 diabetes. The sequenced sample was naive CD4+ T cells from blood. The chain is built from TRBV18 and TRBJ1-1; TRBD1 aligns across 8 bases. DNA for the CDR3: TGTGCCAGCTCACTCGACAGGGGTACTGAAGCTTTCTTT. The encoded protein is CASSLDRGTEAFF.